Presented here are 25 T cell receptor beta chains from one specimen sequenced in a study of T cell repertoires in ileal Crohn's disease. Surgical specimens yielded lamina propria lymphocytes, which were density-gradient separated and then sorted. The method was immunoSEQ multiplex PCR; TCRdb's version includes in-frame clones alone and lacks a portion of them. The data contain fewer than 6,500 clones, around nine tenths of them singletons. The sample consisted of CD4+ T cells from ileum. The receptors were gathered from an adult with Crohn's disease. Some clones in this sample may be carry-over from other donors' samples.

The chain is built from TRBV6-1 and TRBJ2-5, with D perhaps TRBD1 (6 bases). CDR1 is MNHNS, CDR2 SASEGT, per germline. CDR3 size: 13 residues. Trimming removed 7 bases at V and 4 bases at J, with 13 bases between. The CDR3 spells CASTRTARETQYF. The CDR3 DNA follows: TGTGCCAGCACCCGGACAGCCCGAGAGACCCAGTACTTC.

The CDR3 sequence: CASSAASGDYEQYF. CDR3 coding DNA: TGTGCCAGCAGTGCGGCTAGCGGGGACTACGAGCAGTACTTC. This sequence joins TRBV6-4 and TRBJ2-7, with 9 nucleotides matching TRBD2. CDR3 length: 14 residues. V shed 4 bases, J shed 3 bases, and the junction held 4 bases outside the gene matches. Germline loops: CDR1 MRHNA, CDR2 SNTAGT.

This clone was seen only once. The chain joins TRBV7-8 to TRBJ2-5; weak D call: TRBD1 (6 bases). Germline CDR1 and CDR2: SGHVS and FQNEAQ. The CDR3 runs 15 residues. Trimming stripped 5 bases from V and 1 base from J, with 14 bases between. Written as DNA, the CDR3 is TGTGCCAGCAGCCCAGGGGCGAGCACCCAAGAGACCCAGTACTTC. Its translation: CASSPGASTQETQYF.

This clone was counted a few times. DNA for the CDR3: TGTGCCAGCAGTTCGGGATTACGGGGGAATGAAAAACTGTTTTTT. The encoded protein is CASSSGLRGNEKLFF. The J gene is TRBJ1-4, the V gene TRBV7-9; a possible D gene is TRBD1 (5 bases). Germline CDR1 reads SEHNR; CDR2 reads FQNEAQ (reference sequence). V was clipped by 6 bases and J by 5 bases, with 16 bases between them. The CDR3 is made up of 15 amino acids.

This rearrangement joins TRBV5-1 to TRBJ1-1, with a weak D call TRBD1 (5 bases). This CDR3 comprises 13 residues. In germline, CDR1 is SGHRS, CDR2 YFSETQ. Between the trimmed V and J ends, which lost 2 bases and 7 bases, there was a span of 12 bases. CDR3 sequence (DNA): TGCGCCAGCAGCTTAAAATTGGGGGGTGAAGCTTTCTTT. This encodes CASSLKLGGEAFF.

The rearrangement uses TRBV28 and TRBJ2-2, with TRBD2 matching 7 bases. CDR3 length equals 15 residues. Germline V gene sequence: CDR1 MDHEN, CDR2 SYDVKM. With V trimmed by 7 bases and J by 2 bases, 7 bases remained unmatched. CDR3: CASTLAGVNTGELFF. CDR3 nucleotide sequence: TGTGCCAGCACCCTCGCGGGGGTTAACACCGGGGAGCTGTTTTTT. The full variable domain, completed using reference TRBV28 and TRBJ2-2, is DVKVTQSSRYLVKRTGEKVFLECVQDMDHENMFWYRQDPGLGLRLIYFSYDVKMKEKGDIPEGYSVSREKKERFSLILESASTNQTSMYLCASTLAGVNTGELFFGEGSRLTVL.

V usage is TRBV9 and J usage is TRBJ2-1, with 7 bases matching TRBD2. Germline trimming cut 4 bases from V and 13 bases from J; bases unmatched to any gene: 11. There are 13 residues in the CDR3. Germline CDR1 and CDR2: SGDLS and YYNGEE. CDR3 coding DNA: TGTGCCAGCAGCTCAGGAGGGGAGGGCCGTCAGTTCTTC. Its protein is CASSSGGEGRQFF. The entire variable domain, with the rest obtained from reference TRBV9 and TRBJ2-1, is as follows: DSGVTQTPKHLITATGQRVTLRCSPRSGDLSVYWYQQSLDQGLQFLIQYYNGEERAKGNILERFSAQQFPDLHSELNLSSLELGDSALYFCASSSGGEGRQFFGPGTRLTVL.

The J gene is TRBJ1-5, the V gene TRBV28; 9 bases are shared with TRBD1. The CDR3 runs 15 residues. The V segment lost 4 bases and the J segment 4 bases; nucleotides outside the gene matches: 5. Germline CDR1 MDHEN, CDR2 SYDVKM. CDR3 sequence (DNA): TGTGCCAGCAGTTCGCCCGACAGGGGGAATCAGCCCCAGCATTTT. Encoded protein: CASSSPDRGNQPQHF.

This clone came up once. The chain carries TRBV30 and TRBJ1-1; D ambiguous. Germline CDR1 and CDR2: GTSNPN and SVGIG (reference sequence). The CDR3 is 14 residues long. V was shortened by 3 bases and J by 5 bases, with 16 bases between the two germline ends. CDR3 sequence (DNA): TGTGCCTGGAGAGAAAAGGGAGGGAGTACTGAAGCTTTCTTT. The encoded protein is CAWREKGGSTEAFF.

J is TRBJ2-3 and V is TRBV4-3, with 13 bases aligning to TRBD2. Trimming removed 4 bases from V and 1 base from J; junction bases left unmatched: 2. Germline V gene data show CDR1 as LGHNA and CDR2 as YSLEER. CDR3 length equals 16 residues. The CDR3 coding sequence is TGCGCCAGCAGCCGCGGACTAGCGGGAGGCACAGATACGCAGTATTTT. This sequence encodes CASSRGLAGGTDTQYF.

The chain has TRBV7-8 and TRBJ2-3, with D possibly being TRBD2 (5 bases). V lost 5 bases to trimming and J lost 1 base, with 16 bases between them. The CDR3 has 16 residues. CDR1 is SGHVS and CDR2 is FQNEAQ in the germline V gene. This CDR3 reads CASSRVGVGGTDTQYF. The CDR3 DNA is TGTGCCAGCAGCCGAGTTGGGGTGGGAGGCACAGATACGCAGTATTTT. The full variable domain, in which reference TRBV7-8 and TRBJ2-3 provide the parts outside the CDR3, is GAGVSQSPRYKVAKRGQDVALRCDPISGHVSLFWYQQALGQGPEFLTYFQNEAQLDKSGLPSDRFFAERPEGSVSTLKIQRTQQEDSAVYLCASSRVGVGGTDTQYFGPGTRLTVL.

This rearrangement joins TRBV5-1 to TRBJ1-1; D may be TRBD1 (6 bases). This CDR3 has 15 residues. The germline V gene encodes CDR1 SGHRS and CDR2 YFSETQ. V dropped 4 bases and J dropped 1 base, with 14 bases sitting between them. The CDR3 protein is CASSGTRGSNTEAFF. The CDR3 nucleotides read TGCGCCAGCAGCGGCACCAGGGGATCGAACACTGAAGCTTTCTTT.

CDR3 sequence reads: CATSRDLACEGDTQYF. As DNA, the CDR3 is TGTGCCACCAGCAGAGATCTAGCGTGCGAGGGAGATACGCAGTATTTT. V and J are TRBV15 and TRBJ2-3; a possible D gene is TRBD2 (6 bases). From germline, CDR1 is LNHNV and CDR2 YYDKDF (reference sequence). V lost 0 bases and J 5 bases, leaving 15 bases between the germline ends. The CDR3 is made up of 16 amino acids. The complete variable domain, with remaining parts taken from reference TRBV15 and TRBJ2-3, reads DAMVIQNPRYQVTQFGKPVTLSCSQTLNHNVMYWYQQKSSQAPKLLFHYYDKDFNNEADTPDNFQSRRPNTSFCFLDIRSPGLGDTAMYLCATSRDLACEGDTQYFGPGTRLTVL.

The J gene is TRBJ2-5, the V gene TRBV27; 8 bases are a match to TRBD2. Germline V CDR1 and CDR2: MNHEY, SMNVEV (reference sequence). This CDR3 has 16 residues. The J segment lost 0 bases and the V segment lost 5 bases, leaving 8 bases of the junction unmatched. The CDR3 DNA sequence: TGTGCCAGCAGTCCAGCCGGGACTAGAAACCAAGAGACCCAGTACTTC. Translation gives CASSPAGTRNQETQYF.

This rearrangement joins TRBV4-2 to TRBJ2-5, with TRBD1 identical over 9 bases. CDR3 length equals 18 residues. V trimming: 2 bases; J trimming: 2 bases; junction bases outside the gene matches: 12. Germline lookup yields CDR1 LGHNA and CDR2 YNFKEQ. The CDR3, as DNA: TGTGCCAGCAGCCAATCACAGGGGGCAGGGAAATCACAAGAGACCCAGTACTTC. Its protein product is CASSQSQGAGKSQETQYF.

This clone was seen only once. CDR3 DNA: TGCGCCAGCAGCTTGGCGGGGGTTAACTATGGCTACACCTTC. Translation: CASSLAGVNYGYTF. V usage is TRBV5-1 and J usage is TRBJ1-2; tentatively, D is TRBD1 (5 bases). V was pared by 0 bases and J by 1 base, with 7 bases between. Germline CDR1 is SGHRS and CDR2 is YFSETQ. The CDR3 is 14 amino acids. Complete variable domain (other parts from reference TRBV5-1 and TRBJ1-2): KAGVTQTPRYLIKTRGQQVTLSCSPISGHRSVSWYQQTPGQGLQFLFEYFSETQRNKGNFPGRFSGRQFSNSRSEMNVSTLELGDSALYLCASSLAGVNYGYTFGSGTRLTVV.

Only one count was recorded for this clone. V gene TRBV5-6 combines with J gene TRBJ1-1; D unresolved. The germline gives CDR1 SGHDT, CDR2 YYEEEE. V lost 0 bases to trimming and J lost 0 bases, with 6 bases between them. CDR3 length: 14 residues. The DNA for the CDR3 is TGTGCCAGCAGCTTGGTGTCTATGAACACTGAAGCTTTCTTT. It yields the protein CASSLVSMNTEAFF.

The chain has TRBV11-3 and TRBJ1-1; D uncertain. Looked up from germline, CDR1 is SGHNT and CDR2 is YENEEA. V shed 1 base and J shed 5 bases, with 11 bases lying between them. This CDR3 is built from 14 residues. The CDR3 is CASSLGFGPTEAFF. The CDR3 DNA reads as TGTGCCAGCAGCTTAGGATTTGGCCCGACTGAAGCTTTCTTT.

This sequence joins TRBV30 and TRBJ1-2, with D unclear. The V gene's germline CDR1 is GTSNPN and CDR2 SVGIG (reference sequence). The V gene lost 2 bases and the J gene lost 1 base, with 11 bases spanning the gap. The CDR3 consists of 14 residues. CDR3 sequence: CAWSLQSINYGYTF. CDR3 in DNA: TGTGCCTGGAGTTTACAGAGTATTAACTATGGCTACACCTTC.

The genes are TRBV19 and TRBJ1-4, with 7 bases that match TRBD1. CDR1 and CDR2 (germline): LNHDA, SQIVND (reference sequence). V dropped 3 bases and J dropped 1; count of bases not matched to a gene: 8. The CDR3 has 17 residues. CDR3 region: CASSMTGRVETNEKLFF. The CDR3 DNA reads as TGTGCCAGTAGTATGACAGGGCGGGTAGAAACTAATGAAAAACTGTTTTTT. Drawing the rest from reference TRBV19 and TRBJ1-4, the complete variable domain is DGGITQSPKYLFRKEGQNVTLSCEQNLNHDAMYWYRQDPGQGLRLIYYSQIVNDFQKGDIAEGYSVSREKKESFPLTVTSAQKNPTAFYLCASSMTGRVETNEKLFFGSGTQLSVL.

Remarks on this clone: Other DNA sequences in the same sample also yield this CDR3. V usage is TRBV5-6 and J usage is TRBJ2-5, with D possibly matching TRBD2 (5 bases). V dropped 1 base and J dropped 5 bases, with 12 bases sitting between them. The CDR3 loop spans 14 amino acids. CDR1 SGHDT and CDR2 YYEEEE come from the germline V gene. CDR3 nucleotides: TGTGCCAGCAGCTTGCCCACGGGGTCGGAGACCCAGTACTTC. Translating it yields CASSLPTGSETQYF.

This chain connects TRBV4-2 to TRBJ2-5; no reliable D call. The CDR3 is 12 amino acids. The germline gives CDR1 LGHNA, CDR2 YNFKEQ. V gave up 3 bases and J gave up 5 bases, with 7 bases separating them. CDR3 residues: CASSQPDETQYF. In DNA form, the CDR3 reads TGTGCCAGCAGCCAGCCAGATGAGACCCAGTACTTC.

V gene TRBV6-1 combines with J gene TRBJ1-1, with 9 bases fitting TRBD1. The CDR3 sequence is 16 residues long. V dropped 4 bases and J dropped 3; count of bases not matched to a gene: 9. The germline V gene has CDR1 MNHNS and CDR2 SASEGT. The CDR3 bases are TGTGCCAGCAGTGGGGGACAGGGCCGCGGGGACACTGAAGCTTTCTTT. Protein product: CASSGGQGRGDTEAFF.

This sequence joins TRBV5-1 and TRBJ2-1; 7 nucleotides agree with TRBD2. Trimming removed 2 bases from V and 5 bases from J; junction bases left unmatched: 7. Germline CDR1 and CDR2: SGHRS and YFSETQ. The CDR3 loop spans 15 amino acids. In nucleotides, the CDR3 is TGCGCCAGCAGCTTAACCGGACTAGTCCACAATGAGCAGTTCTTC. This encodes CASSLTGLVHNEQFF.

This chain uses TRBV14 with TRBJ1-1, with D maybe TRBD1 (5 bases). Trimming stripped 1 base from V and 1 base from J, with 10 bases between. CDR1 is SGHDN, CDR2 FVKESK, per germline. The CDR3 consists of 15 residues. Here the CDR3 DNA reads TGTGCCAGCAGCCAAGTGGGGGGGACGAACACTGAAGCTTTCTTT. Its protein is CASSQVGGTNTEAFF.